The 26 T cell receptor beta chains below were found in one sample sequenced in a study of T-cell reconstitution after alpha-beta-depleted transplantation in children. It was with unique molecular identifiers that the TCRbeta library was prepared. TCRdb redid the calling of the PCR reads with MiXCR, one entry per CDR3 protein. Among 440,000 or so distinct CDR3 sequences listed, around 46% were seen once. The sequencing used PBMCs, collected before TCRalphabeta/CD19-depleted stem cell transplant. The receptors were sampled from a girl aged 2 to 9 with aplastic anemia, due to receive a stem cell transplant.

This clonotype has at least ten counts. The CDR3 bases are TGTGCCAGCAGCTTTAGCGGGAGTGCCAACAATGAGCAGTTCTTC. It yields the protein CASSFSGSANNEQFF. The V and J genes are TRBV7-2 and TRBJ2-1; 9 positions agree with TRBD2. The CDR3 loop spans 15 amino acids. V shed 3 bases, J shed 5 bases, and the junction held 5 bases outside the gene matches. Germline lookup yields CDR1 SGHTA and CDR2 FQGNSA.

The CDR3 region has the DNA TGTGCCAGCAGCGAGTACCTGGCTAAGGGAAGCGAGCAGTACTTC. It translates to CASSEYLAKGSEQYF. This chain connects TRBV7-2 to TRBJ2-7; no firm D call. The V and J ends lost 5 bases and 6 bases respectively, with 20 bases between them. The CDR3 is 15 residues long. Germline V gene data show CDR1 as SGHTA and CDR2 as FQGNSA.

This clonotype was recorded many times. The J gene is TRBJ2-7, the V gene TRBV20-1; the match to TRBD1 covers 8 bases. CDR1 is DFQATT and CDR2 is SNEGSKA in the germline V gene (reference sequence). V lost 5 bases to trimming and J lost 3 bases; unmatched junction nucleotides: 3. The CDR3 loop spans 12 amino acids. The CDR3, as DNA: TGCAGTGCTGGGGACAGGCGCTACGAGCAGTACTTC. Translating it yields CSAGDRRYEQYF.

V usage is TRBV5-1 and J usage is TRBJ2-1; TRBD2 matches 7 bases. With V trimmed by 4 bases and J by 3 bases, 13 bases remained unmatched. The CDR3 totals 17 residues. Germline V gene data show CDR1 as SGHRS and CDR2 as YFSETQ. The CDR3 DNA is TGCGCCAGCAGCACCCGACTAGCCGAAAACGTCTACAATGAGCAGTTCTTC. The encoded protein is CASSTRLAENVYNEQFF.

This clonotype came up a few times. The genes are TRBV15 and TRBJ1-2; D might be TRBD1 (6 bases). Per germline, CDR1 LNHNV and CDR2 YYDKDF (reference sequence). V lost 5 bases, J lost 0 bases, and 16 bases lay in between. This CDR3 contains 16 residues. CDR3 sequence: CATSDGTKRANYGYTF. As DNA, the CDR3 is TGTGCCACCAGCGACGGGACAAAAAGAGCTAACTATGGCTACACCTTC.

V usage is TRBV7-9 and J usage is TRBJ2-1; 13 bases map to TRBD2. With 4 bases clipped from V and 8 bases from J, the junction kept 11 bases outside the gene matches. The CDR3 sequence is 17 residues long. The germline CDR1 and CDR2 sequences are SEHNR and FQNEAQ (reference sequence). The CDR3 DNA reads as TGTGCCAGCAGCTCCACTAGGACTAGCGGGAGTAGCTATGAGCAGTTCTTC. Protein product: CASSSTRTSGSSYEQFF. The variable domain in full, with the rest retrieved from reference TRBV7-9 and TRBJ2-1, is DTGVSQNPRHKITKRGQNVTFRCDPISEHNRLYWYRQTLGQGPEFLTYFQNEAQLEKSRLLSDRFSAERPKGSFSTLEIQRTEQGDSAMYLCASSSTRTSGSSYEQFFGPGTRLTVL.

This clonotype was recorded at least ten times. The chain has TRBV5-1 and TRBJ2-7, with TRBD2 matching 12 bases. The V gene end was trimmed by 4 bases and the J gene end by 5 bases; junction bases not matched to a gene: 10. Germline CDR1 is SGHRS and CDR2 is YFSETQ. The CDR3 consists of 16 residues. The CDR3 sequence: CASSPTQTSGSHEQYF. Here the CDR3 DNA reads TGCGCCAGCAGCCCCACCCAGACTAGCGGGAGCCACGAGCAGTACTTC.

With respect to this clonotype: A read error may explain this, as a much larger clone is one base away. The CDR3, as DNA: TGCTGTGCTAGTGGGACTATCTACGGGATTTACCGGAATGAGCAGTTCTTC. It specifies CCASGTIYGIYRNEQFF. This sequence joins TRBV20-1 and TRBJ2-1; TRBD2 aligns across 7 bases. CDR1 and CDR2 (germline): DFQATT, SNEGSKA (reference sequence). The length of the CDR3 is 17 residues.

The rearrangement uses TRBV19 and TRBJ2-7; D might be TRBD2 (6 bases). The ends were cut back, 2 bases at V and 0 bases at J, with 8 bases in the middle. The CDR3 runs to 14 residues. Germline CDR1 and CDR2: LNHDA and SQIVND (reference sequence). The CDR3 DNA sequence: TGTGCCAGTAGTATAACCGGGAGCTCCTACGAGCAGTACTTC. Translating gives CASSITGSSYEQYF.

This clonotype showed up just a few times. CDR3 in amino acids: CASSLGTSGANVLTF. The CDR3 DNA sequence: TGCGCCAGCAGCTTGGGGACCTCTGGGGCCAACGTCCTGACTTTC. The chain uses TRBV5-1 and TRBJ2-6; D remains ambiguous. The germline CDR1 and CDR2 sequences are SGHRS and YFSETQ. This CDR3 spans 15 amino acids. Trimming took off 0 bases at V and 0 bases at J, with 4 bases between the two ends.

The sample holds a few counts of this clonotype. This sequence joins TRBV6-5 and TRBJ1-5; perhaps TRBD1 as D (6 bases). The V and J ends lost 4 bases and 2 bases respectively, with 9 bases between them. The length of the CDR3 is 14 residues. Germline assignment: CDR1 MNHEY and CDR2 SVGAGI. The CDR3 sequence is CASSSRGRNQPQHF. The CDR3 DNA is TGTGCCAGCAGTTCCAGGGGCCGCAATCAGCCCCAGCATTTT.

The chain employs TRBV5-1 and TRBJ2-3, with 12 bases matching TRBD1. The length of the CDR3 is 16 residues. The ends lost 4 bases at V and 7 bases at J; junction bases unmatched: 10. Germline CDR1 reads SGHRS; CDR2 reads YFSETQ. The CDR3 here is CASSAMPGQGAHTQYF. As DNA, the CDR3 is TGCGCCAGCAGCGCTATGCCGGGACAGGGGGCCCATACGCAGTATTTT.

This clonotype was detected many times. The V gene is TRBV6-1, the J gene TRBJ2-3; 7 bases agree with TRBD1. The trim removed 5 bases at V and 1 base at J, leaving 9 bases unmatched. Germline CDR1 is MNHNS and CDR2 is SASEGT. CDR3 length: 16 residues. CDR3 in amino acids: CASSKTRGLGTDTQYF. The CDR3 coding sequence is TGTGCCAGCAGTAAAACGAGGGGGCTTGGCACAGATACGCAGTATTTT.

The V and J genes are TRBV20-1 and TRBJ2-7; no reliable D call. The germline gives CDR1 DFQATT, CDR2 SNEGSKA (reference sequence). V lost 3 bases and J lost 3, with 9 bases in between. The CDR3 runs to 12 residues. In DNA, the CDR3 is TGCAGTGCTAGCTCAGGCCGCTACGAGCAGTACTTC. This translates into CSASSGRYEQYF.

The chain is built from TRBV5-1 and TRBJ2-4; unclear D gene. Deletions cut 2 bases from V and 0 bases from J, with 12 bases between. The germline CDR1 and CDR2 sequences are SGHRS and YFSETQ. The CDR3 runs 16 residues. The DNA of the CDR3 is TGCGCCAGCAGCTTCTCCGCCCAGGTAGCCAAAAACATTCAGTACTTC. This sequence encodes CASSFSAQVAKNIQYF. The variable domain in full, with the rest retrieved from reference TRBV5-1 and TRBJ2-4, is KAGVTQTPRYLIKTRGQQVTLSCSPISGHRSVSWYQQTPGQGLQFLFEYFSETQRNKGNFPGRFSGRQFSNSRSEMNVSTLELGDSALYLCASSFSAQVAKNIQYFGAGTRLSVL.

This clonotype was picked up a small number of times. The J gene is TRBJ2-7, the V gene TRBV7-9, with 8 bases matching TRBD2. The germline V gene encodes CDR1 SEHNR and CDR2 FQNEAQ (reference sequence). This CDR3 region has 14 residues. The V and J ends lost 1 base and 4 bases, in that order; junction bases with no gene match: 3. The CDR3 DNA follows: TGTGCCAGCAGCTTAGATGGCGGGAGGTACGAGCAGTACTTC. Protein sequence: CASSLDGGRYEQYF. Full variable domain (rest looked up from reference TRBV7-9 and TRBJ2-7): DTGVSQNPRHKITKRGQNVTFRCDPISEHNRLYWYRQTLGQGPEFLTYFQNEAQLEKSRLLSDRFSAERPKGSFSTLEIQRTEQGDSAMYLCASSLDGGRYEQYFGPGTRLTVT.

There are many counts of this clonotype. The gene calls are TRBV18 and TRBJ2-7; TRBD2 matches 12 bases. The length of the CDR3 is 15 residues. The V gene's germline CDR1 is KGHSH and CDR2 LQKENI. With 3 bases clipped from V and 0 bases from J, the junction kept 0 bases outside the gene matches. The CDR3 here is CASSPTSGGSYEQYF. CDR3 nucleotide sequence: TGTGCCAGCTCACCGACTAGCGGGGGCTCCTACGAGCAGTACTTC.

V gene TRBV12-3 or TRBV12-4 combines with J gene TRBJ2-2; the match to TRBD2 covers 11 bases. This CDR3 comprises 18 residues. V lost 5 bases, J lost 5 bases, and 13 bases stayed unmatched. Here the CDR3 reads CASSLPPTSGRGTGELFF. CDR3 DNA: TGTGCCAGCAGTCTCCCCCCAACTAGCGGGAGAGGAACCGGGGAGCTGTTTTTT.

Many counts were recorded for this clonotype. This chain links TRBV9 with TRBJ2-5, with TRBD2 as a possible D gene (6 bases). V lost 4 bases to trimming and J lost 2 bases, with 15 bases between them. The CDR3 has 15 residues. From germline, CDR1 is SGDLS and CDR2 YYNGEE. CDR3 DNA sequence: TGTGCCAGCAGCCCCGGGGGAGCTCATCAAGAGACCCAGTACTTC. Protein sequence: CASSPGGAHQETQYF.

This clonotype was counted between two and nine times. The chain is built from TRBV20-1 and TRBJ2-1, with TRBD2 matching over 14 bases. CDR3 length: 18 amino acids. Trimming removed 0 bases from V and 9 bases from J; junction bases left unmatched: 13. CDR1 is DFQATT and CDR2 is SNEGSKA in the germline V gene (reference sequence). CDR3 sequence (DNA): TGCAGTGCTAGAGATGGTGCGACGGGACTAGCGGGAGTCACTGAGCAGTTCTTC. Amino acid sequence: CSARDGATGLAGVTEQFF.

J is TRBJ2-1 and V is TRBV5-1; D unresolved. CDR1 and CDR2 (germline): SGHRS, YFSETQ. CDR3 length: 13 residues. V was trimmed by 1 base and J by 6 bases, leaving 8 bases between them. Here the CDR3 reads CASSLNWANEQFF. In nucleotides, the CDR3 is TGCGCCAGCAGCTTGAACTGGGCCAATGAGCAGTTCTTC. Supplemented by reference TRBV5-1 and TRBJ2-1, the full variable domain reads KAGVTQTPRYLIKTRGQQVTLSCSPISGHRSVSWYQQTPGQGLQFLFEYFSETQRNKGNFPGRFSGRQFSNSRSEMNVSTLELGDSALYLCASSLNWANEQFFGPGTRLTVL.

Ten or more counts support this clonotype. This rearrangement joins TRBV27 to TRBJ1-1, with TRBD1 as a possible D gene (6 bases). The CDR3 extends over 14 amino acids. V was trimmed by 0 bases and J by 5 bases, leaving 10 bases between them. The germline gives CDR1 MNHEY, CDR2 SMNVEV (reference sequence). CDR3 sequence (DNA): TGTGCCAGCAGTTTATCGAAGGGGGGGACTGAAGCTTTCTTT. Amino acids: CASSLSKGGTEAFF.

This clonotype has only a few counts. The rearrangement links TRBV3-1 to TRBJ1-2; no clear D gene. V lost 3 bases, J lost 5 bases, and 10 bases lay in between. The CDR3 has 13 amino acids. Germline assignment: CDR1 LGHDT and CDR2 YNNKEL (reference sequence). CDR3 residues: CASSHDPQYGYTF. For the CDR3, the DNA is TGTGCCAGCAGCCATGACCCTCAGTATGGCTACACCTTC.

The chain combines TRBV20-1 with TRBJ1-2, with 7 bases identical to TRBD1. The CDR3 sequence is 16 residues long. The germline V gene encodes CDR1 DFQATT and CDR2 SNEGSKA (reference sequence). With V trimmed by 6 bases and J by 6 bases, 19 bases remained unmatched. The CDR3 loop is CSAGGQAARVFDGYTF. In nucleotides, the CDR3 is TGCAGTGCCGGAGGACAGGCGGCGAGGGTCTTCGATGGCTACACCTTC.

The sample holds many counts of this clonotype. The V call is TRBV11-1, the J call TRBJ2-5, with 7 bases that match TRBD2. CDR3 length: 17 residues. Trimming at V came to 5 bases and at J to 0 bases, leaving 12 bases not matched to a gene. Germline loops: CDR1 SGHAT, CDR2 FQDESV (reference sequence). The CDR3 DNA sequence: TGTGCCAGCAGCCACGACCGGGCTAGCGGAAACCAAGAGACCCAGTACTTC. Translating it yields CASSHDRASGNQETQYF.

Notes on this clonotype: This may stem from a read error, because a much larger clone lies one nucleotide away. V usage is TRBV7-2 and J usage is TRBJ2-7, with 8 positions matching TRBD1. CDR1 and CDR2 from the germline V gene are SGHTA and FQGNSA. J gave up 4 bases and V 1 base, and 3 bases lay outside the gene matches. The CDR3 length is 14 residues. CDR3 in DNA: TGTGCCAGCAGCTTAGGGACAGGGAGGTACGAGCAGTACTTC. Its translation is CASSLGTGRYEQYF.